This T cell receptor beta chain was sequenced for a study of T cells in Graves' hyperthyroidism and ophthalmopathy. Across the study: Peripheral blood specimens were obtained at initial diagnosis, prior to any treatment.

The germline V gene has CDR1 SGHAT and CDR2 FQDESV (reference sequence). V shed 4 bases, J shed 9 bases, and the junction held 14 bases outside the gene matches. This CDR3 has 15 residues. This clonotype was picked up a small number of times. Given a much more abundant clone one base away, this may be a read error. Enrolled ophthalmopathy patients presented with a Clinical Activity Score of at least 3, a NOSPECS grade of at least 4, and disease duration under 3 months. Uncontrolled infections, other autoimmune diseases, pregnancy or lactation led to exclusion of patients. An approximately 10 ml volume of fresh peripheral blood provided the PBMCs. TCR beta CDR3 region amplification was performed from RNA transcripts. First-round RT-PCR of the TCR CDR3 relied on the HTBI primer set. MiXCR was run by TCRdb on the multiplex PCR reads, yielding one entry per CDR3 protein. The data show hundreds of thousands of distinct CDR3 sequences, roughly 14% seen once.

Material: blood. The chain joins TRBV11-1 to TRBJ2-7; 8 positions match TRBD1. The sequence was collected from a young man with Graves' ophthalmopathy. In DNA form, the CDR3 reads TGTGCCAGCAGCTACACCGCAGGGGGCGGAGACGTGCAGTACTTC. Translated, it gives CASSYTAGGGDVQYF.